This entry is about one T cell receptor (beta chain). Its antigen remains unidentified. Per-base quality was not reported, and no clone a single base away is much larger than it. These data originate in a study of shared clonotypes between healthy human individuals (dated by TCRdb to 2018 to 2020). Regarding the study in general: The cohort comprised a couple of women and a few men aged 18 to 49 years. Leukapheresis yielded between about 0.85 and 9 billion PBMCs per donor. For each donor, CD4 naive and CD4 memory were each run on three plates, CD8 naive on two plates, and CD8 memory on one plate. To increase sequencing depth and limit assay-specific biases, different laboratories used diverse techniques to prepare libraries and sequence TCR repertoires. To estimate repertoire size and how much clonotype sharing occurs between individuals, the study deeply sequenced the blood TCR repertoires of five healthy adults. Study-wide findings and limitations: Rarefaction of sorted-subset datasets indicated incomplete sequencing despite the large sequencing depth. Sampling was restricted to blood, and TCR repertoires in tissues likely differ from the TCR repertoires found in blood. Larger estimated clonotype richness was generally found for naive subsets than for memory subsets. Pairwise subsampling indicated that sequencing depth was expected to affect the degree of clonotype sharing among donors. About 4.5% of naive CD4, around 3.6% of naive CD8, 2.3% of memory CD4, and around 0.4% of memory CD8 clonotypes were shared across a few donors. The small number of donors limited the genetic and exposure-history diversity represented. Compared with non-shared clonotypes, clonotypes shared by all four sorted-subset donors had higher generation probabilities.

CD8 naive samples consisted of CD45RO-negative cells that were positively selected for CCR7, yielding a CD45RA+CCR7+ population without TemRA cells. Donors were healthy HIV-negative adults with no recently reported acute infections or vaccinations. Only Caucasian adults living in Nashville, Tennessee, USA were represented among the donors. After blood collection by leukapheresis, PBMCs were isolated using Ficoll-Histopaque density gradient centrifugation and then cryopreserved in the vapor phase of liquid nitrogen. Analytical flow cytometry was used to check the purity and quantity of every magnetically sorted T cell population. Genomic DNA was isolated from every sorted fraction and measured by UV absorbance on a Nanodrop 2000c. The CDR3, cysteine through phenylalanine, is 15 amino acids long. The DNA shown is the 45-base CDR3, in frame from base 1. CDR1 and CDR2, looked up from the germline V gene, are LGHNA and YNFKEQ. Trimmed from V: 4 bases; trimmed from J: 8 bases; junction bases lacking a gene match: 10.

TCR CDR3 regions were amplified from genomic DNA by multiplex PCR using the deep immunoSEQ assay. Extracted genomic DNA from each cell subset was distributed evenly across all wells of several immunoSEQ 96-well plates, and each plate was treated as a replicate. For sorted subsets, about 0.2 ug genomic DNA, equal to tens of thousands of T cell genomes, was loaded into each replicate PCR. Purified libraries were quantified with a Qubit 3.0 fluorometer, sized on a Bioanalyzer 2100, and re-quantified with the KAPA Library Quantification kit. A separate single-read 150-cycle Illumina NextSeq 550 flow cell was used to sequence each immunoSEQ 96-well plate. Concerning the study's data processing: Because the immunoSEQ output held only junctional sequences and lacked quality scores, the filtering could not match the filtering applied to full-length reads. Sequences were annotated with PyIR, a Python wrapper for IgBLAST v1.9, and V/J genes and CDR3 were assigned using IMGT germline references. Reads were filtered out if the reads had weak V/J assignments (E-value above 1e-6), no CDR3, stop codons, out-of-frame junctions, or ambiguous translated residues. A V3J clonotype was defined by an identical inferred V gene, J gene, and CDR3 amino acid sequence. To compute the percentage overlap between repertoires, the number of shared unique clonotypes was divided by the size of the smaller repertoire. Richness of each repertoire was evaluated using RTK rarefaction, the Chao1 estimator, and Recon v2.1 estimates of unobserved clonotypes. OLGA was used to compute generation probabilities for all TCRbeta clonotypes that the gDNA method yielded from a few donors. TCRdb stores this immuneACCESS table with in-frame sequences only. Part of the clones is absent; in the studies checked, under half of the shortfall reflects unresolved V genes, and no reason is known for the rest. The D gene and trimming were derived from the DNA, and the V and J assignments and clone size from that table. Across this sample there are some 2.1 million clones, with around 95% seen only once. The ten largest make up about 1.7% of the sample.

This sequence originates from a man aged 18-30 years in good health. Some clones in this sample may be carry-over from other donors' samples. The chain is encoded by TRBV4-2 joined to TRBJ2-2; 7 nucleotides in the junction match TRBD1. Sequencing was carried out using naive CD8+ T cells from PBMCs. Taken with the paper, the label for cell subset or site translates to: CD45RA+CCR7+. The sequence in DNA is TGTGCCAGCAGCCCTCGACAGGGTCTTGGGGGGGAGCTGTTTTTT. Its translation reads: CASSPRQGLGGELFF.